A selection of T cell receptor beta chains follows, all from one sample in a study of monozygotic twins with inflammatory bowel disease. TCRdb reanalyzed the 5' RACE reads and collapses them to one entry per CDR3 protein, without DNA. The listing contains 190,000 or so distinct CDR3 sequences. Specimen: blood. Every receptor here comes from a human donor with ulcerative colitis or Crohn's disease, or a healthy co-twin of an affected twin (not recorded which). Each CDR3 is given with its conserved first and last residue. Fields, in order: J gene, V gene, CDR3 protein.

>TRBJ2-1|TRBV20-1
CSASDRGGSFGISSYNEQFF
>TRBJ2-1|TRBV29-1
CSVVFYSYNEQFF
>TRBJ1-3|TRBV4-1
CASSRLTGVLTSGNTIYF
>TRBJ1-1|TRBV5-4
CASSLALDGMNTEAFF
>TRBJ1-2|TRBV20-1
CSARGLDYGYTF
>TRBJ1-1|TRBV10-3
CAIWGPALDTEAFF
>TRBJ2-3|TRBV12-3/TRBV12-4
CASSLSGSTDTQYF
>TRBJ1-1|TRBV7-9
CASSLGHGTVTEAFF
>TRBJ2-3|TRBV4-2
CASSYRLAGGTDTQYF
>TRBJ2-1|TRBV20-1
CSARGFFHANEQFF
>TRBJ2-5|TRBV11-2
CASSLGVPSAGQETQYF
>TRBJ2-3|TRBV5-1
CASSFGENTDTQYF
>TRBJ1-1|TRBV27
CASSGRVSLGDTEAFF
>TRBJ2-1|TRBV12-3/TRBV12-4
CASTPLSGGEFF
>TRBJ2-5|TRBV6-5
CASSYQGRRLQETQYF
>TRBJ2-2|TRBV24-1
CATSDLKTKGGPVDGELFF
>TRBJ2-1|TRBV7-8
CASSSPHSGVWRNEQFF
>TRBJ2-7|TRBV20-1
CSARDRGATYEQYF
>TRBJ2-5|TRBV6-5
CASSYRLWETQYF
>TRBJ2-5|TRBV19
CASSIFGGETQYF
>TRBJ2-1|TRBV20-1
CSAPLPLSVDEQFF
>TRBJ2-7|TRBV14
CASSQDPSYEQYF
>TRBJ1-1|TRBV18
CASSVGGNTEAFF
>TRBJ1-2|TRBV3-1
CASSQRMGDGYTF
>TRBJ1-1|TRBV29-1
CSVVWGMEAFF